Listed below are T cell receptor beta chains from one sample, sequenced in a study of resident and recirculating memory T cells in vitiligo. Measured with immunoSEQ multiplex PCR; TCRdb has only the in-frame clones, and not every one. The sample consists of 60,000 to 80,000 clones, 91% of them appearing once. The sequencing input was blood. The receptor source for this set is a male donor with vitiligo. Each CDR3 is given with its conserved first and last residue. D genes are given only for firm matches. Some rows have no size entry. The others give once, few or many, or a class for an expanded clone.

J: TRBJ2-5; size: .; D: .; V: TRBV28; CDR3: CASSATVQETQYF; DNA: TGTGCCAGCAGTGCGACAGTTCAAGAGACCCAGTACTTC
J: TRBJ2-7; size: .; D: TRBD1; V: TRBV19; CDR3: CASSIKGQDAMSSYEQYF; DNA: TGTGCCAGTAGTATTAAGGGACAGGATGCCATGTCCTCCTACGAGCAGTACTTC
J: TRBJ1-4; size: .; D: TRBD1; V: TRBV2; CDR3: CASRDRGTNEKLFF; DNA: TGTGCCAGCAGGGACAGGGGTACCAATGAAAAACTGTTTTTT
J: TRBJ2-2; size: once; D: TRBD1; V: TRBV5-6; CDR3: CASRLRDRGRELFF; DNA: TGTGCCAGCAGACTCCGGGACAGGGGCCGGGAGCTGTTTTTT
J: TRBJ2-1; size: .; D: .; V: TRBV29-1; CDR3: CSVARNEQFF; DNA: TGCAGCGTTGCGCGGAATGAGCAGTTCTTC
J: TRBJ2-2; size: .; D: .; V: TRBV27; CDR3: CASSLIPHTGELFF; DNA: TGTGCCAGCAGTTTAATTCCTCACACCGGGGAGCTGTTTTTT
J: TRBJ2-7; size: .; D: TRBD2; V: TRBV29-1; CDR3: CSVDLAGGSYEQYF; DNA: TGCAGCGTTGACCTAGCGGGGGGTTCCTACGAGCAGTACTTC
J: TRBJ2-1; size: .; D: TRBD2; V: TRBV19; CDR3: CASTPGSSGANEQFF; DNA: TGTGCCAGTACCCCGGGCAGTAGCGGGGCCAATGAGCAGTTCTTC
J: TRBJ2-7; size: .; D: .; V: TRBV19; CDR3: CASSIGGSARYEQYF; DNA: TGTGCCAGTAGTATAGGAGGGTCTGCTAGGTACGAGCAGTACTTC
J: TRBJ1-5; size: few; D: .; V: TRBV10-3; CDR3: CAISDGQSNQPQHF; DNA: TGTGCCATCAGTGATGGACAGAGCAATCAGCCCCAGCATTTT
J: TRBJ1-2; size: .; D: .; V: TRBV19; CDR3: CASSIDRQTANYGYTF; DNA: TGTGCCAGTAGTATAGATCGACAGACAGCTAACTATGGCTACACCTTC
J: TRBJ2-7; size: once; D: TRBD1; V: TRBV5-4; CDR3: CASSVPGTGVFEQYF; DNA: TGTGCCAGCAGCGTGCCCGGGACAGGGGTTTTCGAGCAGTACTTC
J: TRBJ2-4; size: once; D: TRBD2; V: TRBV29-1; CDR3: CSGILAGGPRIQYF; DNA: TGCAGCGGGATACTAGCGGGGGGGCCGCGCATTCAGTACTTC
J: TRBJ2-1; size: .; D: .; V: TRBV5-1; CDR3: CASSADRWDEQFF; DNA: TGCGCCAGCAGCGCAGACAGGTGGGATGAGCAGTTCTTC
J: TRBJ2-7; size: .; D: TRBD1; V: TRBV14; CDR3: CASSQDLGTGYEQYF; DNA: TGTGCCAGCAGCCAAGATCTAGGGACAGGGTACGAGCAGTACTTC
J: TRBJ2-1; size: .; D: .; V: TRBV4-2; CDR3: CASSQDPGSVYNEQFF; DNA: TGTGCCAGCAGCCAAGATCCGGGGAGTGTCTACAATGAGCAGTTCTTC
J: TRBJ2-7; size: .; D: .; V: TRBV7-9; CDR3: CASSLGLVEQYF; DNA: TGTGCCAGCAGCTTAGGGCTAGTCGAGCAGTACTTC
J: TRBJ1-5; size: .; D: .; V: TRBV4-3; CDR3: CASSQKPLGGSNQPQHF; DNA: TGCGCCAGCAGCCAAAAGCCCTTGGGGGGTTCAAATCAGCCCCAGCATTTT
J: TRBJ1-2; size: .; D: TRBD1; V: TRBV7-2; CDR3: CASSISGQGHSGYTF; DNA: TGTGCCAGCAGCATCAGCGGACAGGGGCACTCTGGCTACACCTTC
J: TRBJ2-1; size: .; D: TRBD2; V: TRBV28; CDR3: CASRPGTSELNEQFF; DNA: TGTGCCAGCAGACCCGGGACTAGCGAGTTGAATGAGCAGTTCTTC
J: TRBJ2-3; size: .; D: .; V: TRBV5-6; CDR3: CASSRESTDTQYF; DNA: TGTGCCAGCAGCCGGGAGAGCACAGATACGCAGTATTTT
J: TRBJ2-3; size: .; D: TRBD1; V: TRBV27; CDR3: CASRRARTGMADTQYF; DNA: TGTGCCAGCAGACGCGCACGGACAGGGATGGCAGATACGCAGTATTTT
J: TRBJ1-1; size: few; D: .; V: TRBV23-1; CDR3: CASSLCTGSRSTEAFF; DNA: TGCGCCAGCAGTCTTTGTACCGGGTCGAGGAGCACTGAAGCTTTCTTT
J: TRBJ2-7; size: .; D: .; V: TRBV4-3; CDR3: CASSHRNRDITF; DNA: TGCGCCAGCAGCCATCGCAACCGGGACATCACCTTC
J: TRBJ1-1; size: .; D: .; V: TRBV10-3; CDR3: CAITSGPGGAEAFF; DNA: TGTGCCATCACCTCAGGGCCGGGGGGCGCTGAAGCTTTCTTT
J: TRBJ1-1; size: .; D: TRBD1; V: TRBV28; CDR3: CASSLGAGTGRFTEAFF; DNA: TGTGCCAGCAGTTTAGGAGCCGGGACAGGGAGGTTCACTGAAGCTTTCTTT
J: TRBJ1-1; size: .; D: TRBD1; V: TRBV5-1; CDR3: CASSNPGQGGSPAFF; DNA: TGCGCCAGCAGCAACCCGGGACAGGGAGGTTCGCCAGCTTTCTTT
J: TRBJ1-2; size: once; D: .; V: TRBV28; CDR3: CASSLSTAYTF; DNA: TGTGCCAGCAGTTTATCTACAGCCTACACCTTC
J: TRBJ1-1; size: .; D: TRBD1; V: TRBV25-1; CDR3: CASSGLQGTTEAFF; DNA: TGTGCCAGCAGTGGCCTACAGGGGACCACTGAAGCTTTCTTT
J: TRBJ1-2; size: .; D: .; V: TRBV28; CDR3: CASSSGTASNYGYTF; DNA: TGTGCCAGCAGTTCCGGGACTGCTTCTAACTATGGCTACACCTTC
J: TRBJ2-2; size: .; D: .; V: TRBV2; CDR3: CASTLGGLFTGELFF; DNA: TGTGCCAGCACCCTTGGGGGACTGTTCACCGGGGAGCTGTTTTTT
J: TRBJ2-7; size: .; D: TRBD1; V: TRBV7-3; CDR3: CASSLSRTGVYEQYF; DNA: TGTGCCAGCAGCTTGTCGCGGACAGGAGTCTACGAGCAGTACTTC
J: TRBJ2-4; size: .; D: .; V: TRBV19; CDR3: CASSIDGQGWDIQYF; DNA: TGTGCCAGTAGTATAGACGGGCAGGGTTGGGACATTCAGTACTTC
J: TRBJ1-1; size: .; D: .; V: TRBV19; CDR3: CASSWAGRAEAFF; DNA: TGTGCCAGTAGTTGGGCAGGGCGCGCTGAAGCTTTCTTT
J: TRBJ2-3; size: .; D: .; V: TRBV2; CDR3: CASSYGQPITDTQYF; DNA: TGTGCCAGCAGTTACGGACAGCCCATCACAGATACGCAGTATTTT
J: TRBJ2-5; size: .; D: .; V: TRBV6-6; CDR3: CASIGGETQYF; DNA: TGTGCCAGCATTGGAGGAGAGACCCAGTACTTC
J: TRBJ1-5; size: few; D: .; V: TRBV19; CDR3: CASSIRSVGPQHF; DNA: TGTGCCAGTAGTATTCGATCGGTCGGGCCCCAGCATTTT
J: TRBJ1-3; size: once; D: .; V: TRBV25-1; CDR3: CASSEPRGTSSSGNTIYF; DNA: TGTGCCAGCAGTGAACCCCGCGGGACCTCCAGCTCTGGAAACACCATATATTTT
J: TRBJ2-1; size: .; D: TRBD2; V: TRBV4-2; CDR3: CASSQTTSATPLISYNEQFF; DNA: TGTGCCAGCAGCCAGACGACTAGCGCGACACCCCTAATCTCCTACAATGAGCAGTTCTTC
J: TRBJ2-5; size: .; D: TRBD1; V: TRBV19; CDR3: CASSTGQGVRETQYF; DNA: TGTGCCAGTAGTACCGGACAGGGGGTTAGGGAGACCCAGTACTTC
J: TRBJ2-7; size: .; D: TRBD1; V: TRBV25-1; CDR3: CASSERTGTATYEQYF; DNA: TGTGCCAGCAGTGAACGGACCGGGACAGCAACCTACGAGCAGTACTTC
J: TRBJ1-4; size: .; D: .; V: TRBV11-2; CDR3: CASSLGGAPTNEKLFF; DNA: TGTGCCAGCAGCCTTGGGGGGGCTCCGACTAATGAAAAACTGTTTTTT
J: TRBJ2-5; size: .; D: .; V: TRBV10-3; CDR3: CAISALGGQETQYF; DNA: TGTGCCATCAGCGCCTTGGGGGGCCAAGAGACCCAGTACTTC
J: TRBJ2-2; size: few; D: TRBD2; V: TRBV19; CDR3: CASSPAREGPNTGELFF; DNA: TGTGCCAGTAGCCCAGCGAGGGAGGGTCCGAACACCGGGGAGCTGTTTTTT
J: TRBJ1-4; size: .; D: TRBD1; V: TRBV15; CDR3: CATSRGTGTTTNEKLFF; DNA: TGTGCCACCAGCAGGGGGACAGGCACTACAACTAATGAAAAACTGTTTTTT
J: TRBJ1-1; size: .; D: .; V: TRBV4-1; CDR3: CASSQYEGNTEAFF; DNA: TGCGCCAGCAGCCAATATGAGGGAAACACTGAAGCTTTCTTT
J: TRBJ2-1; size: .; D: TRBD1; V: TRBV5-1; CDR3: CASSLTGTVYNEQFF; DNA: TGCGCCAGCAGCTTGACCGGGACAGTATACAATGAGCAGTTCTTC
J: TRBJ1-3; size: .; D: .; V: TRBV2; CDR3: CASSHRVSGNTIYF; DNA: TGTGCCAGCAGTCACAGGGTTTCTGGAAACACCATATATTTT
J: TRBJ1-3; size: .; D: .; V: TRBV4-2; CDR3: CASSPRRRPAGNTIYF; DNA: TGTGCCAGCAGCCCCCGGAGGAGGCCCGCCGGAAACACCATATATTTT
J: TRBJ1-1; size: .; D: .; V: TRBV6-5; CDR3: CASSYNPFGGGGEAFF; DNA: TGTGCCAGCAGTTACAATCCCTTCGGGGGAGGAGGTGAAGCTTTCTTT
J: TRBJ1-5; size: .; D: TRBD1; V: TRBV6-5; CDR3: CASSPGQGSNQPQHF; DNA: TGTGCCAGCAGCCCGGGACAGGGAAGCAATCAGCCCCAGCATTTT
J: TRBJ1-1; size: .; D: .; V: TRBV7-9; CDR3: CASSFGTHTEAFF; DNA: TGTGCCAGCAGCTTTGGGACACATACTGAAGCTTTCTTT
J: TRBJ2-7; size: few; D: .; V: TRBV6-5; CDR3: CASRTGFSSYEQYF; DNA: TGTGCCAGCAGGACAGGCTTTAGCTCCTACGAGCAGTACTTC
J: TRBJ1-6; size: few; D: TRBD1; V: TRBV28; CDR3: CASSLVDRDSSPLHF; DNA: TGTGCCAGCAGTTTAGTTGACAGGGATTCTTCACCCCTCCACTTT
J: TRBJ1-2; size: .; D: .; V: TRBV7-2; CDR3: CASSSGTLYGYTF; DNA: TGTGCCAGCAGCTCCGGGACACTTTATGGCTACACCTTC
J: TRBJ2-7; size: .; D: .; V: TRBV4-1; CDR3: CASSQEKFSSYEQYF; DNA: TGCGCCAGCAGCCAAGAAAAGTTTAGCTCCTACGAGCAGTACTTC
J: TRBJ2-1; size: medium-sized; D: .; V: TRBV6-5; CDR3: CASSLGAASYNEQFF; DNA: TGTGCCAGCAGTTTGGGGGCAGCCTCCTACAATGAGCAGTTCTTC